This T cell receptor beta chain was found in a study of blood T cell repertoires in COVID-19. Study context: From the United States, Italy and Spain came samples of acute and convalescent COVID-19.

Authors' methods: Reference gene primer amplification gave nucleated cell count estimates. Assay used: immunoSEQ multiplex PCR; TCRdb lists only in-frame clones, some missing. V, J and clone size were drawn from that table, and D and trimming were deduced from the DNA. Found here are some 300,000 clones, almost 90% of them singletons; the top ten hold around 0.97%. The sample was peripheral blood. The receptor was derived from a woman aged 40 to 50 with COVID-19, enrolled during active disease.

CDR3: CASSVAGGREKLFF. In nucleotides, the CDR3 is TGTGCCAGCAGCGTAGCAGGGGGTCGTGAAAAACTGTTTTTT. V gene TRBV9 combines with J gene TRBJ1-4, with 7 bases aligning to TRBD1. CDR1 and CDR2 (germline): SGDLS, YYNGEE. Trimming at V came to 0 bases and at J to 7 bases, leaving 3 bases not matched to a gene. The CDR3 length is 14 residues.